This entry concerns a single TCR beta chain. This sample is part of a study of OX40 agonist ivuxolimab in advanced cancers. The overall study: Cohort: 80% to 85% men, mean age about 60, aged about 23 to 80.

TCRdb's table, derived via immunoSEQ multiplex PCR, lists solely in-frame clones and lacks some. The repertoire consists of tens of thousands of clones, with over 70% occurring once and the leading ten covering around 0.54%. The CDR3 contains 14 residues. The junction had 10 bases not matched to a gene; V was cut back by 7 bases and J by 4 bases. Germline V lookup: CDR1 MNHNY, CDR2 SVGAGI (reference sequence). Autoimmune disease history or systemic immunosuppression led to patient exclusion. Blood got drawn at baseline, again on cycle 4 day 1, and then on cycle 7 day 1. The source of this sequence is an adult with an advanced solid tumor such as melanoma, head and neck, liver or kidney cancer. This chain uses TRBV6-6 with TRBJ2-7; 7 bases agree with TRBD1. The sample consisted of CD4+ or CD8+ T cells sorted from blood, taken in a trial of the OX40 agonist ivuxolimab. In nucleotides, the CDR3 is TGTGCCAGCACCCTGGACAGGTTAGGATACGAGCAGTACTTC. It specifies CASTLDRLGYEQYF.